This T cell receptor beta chain emerged from a study of shared clonotypes between healthy human individuals. As for the study in general: The study enrolled two women and a few men aged 18 to 49.

The data were produced by immunoSEQ multiplex PCR, yet TCRdb's version contains in-frame clones alone and is incomplete. The profile shows around 2.5 million clones, 90% to 95% of them singletons. The CDR3 has 18 residues. Germline CDR1 reads KGHSH; CDR2 reads LQKENI. The ends were cut back, 3 bases at V and 2 bases at J, with 21 bases in the middle. V gene TRBV18 combines with J gene TRBJ2-3; D not certain. This clonotype was sampled from a man aged 18-30 years in good health. Some clones in this sample may be carry-over from other donors' samples. The sequenced sample consisted of naive CD4+ T cells from PBMCs. The sample's subset: CD45RA+ positively selected. The chain's CDR3 is CASSPTTRTKGYTDTQYF. In DNA form, the CDR3 reads TGTGCCAGCTCACCCACGACAAGAACAAAAGGGTACACAGATACGCAGTATTTT.